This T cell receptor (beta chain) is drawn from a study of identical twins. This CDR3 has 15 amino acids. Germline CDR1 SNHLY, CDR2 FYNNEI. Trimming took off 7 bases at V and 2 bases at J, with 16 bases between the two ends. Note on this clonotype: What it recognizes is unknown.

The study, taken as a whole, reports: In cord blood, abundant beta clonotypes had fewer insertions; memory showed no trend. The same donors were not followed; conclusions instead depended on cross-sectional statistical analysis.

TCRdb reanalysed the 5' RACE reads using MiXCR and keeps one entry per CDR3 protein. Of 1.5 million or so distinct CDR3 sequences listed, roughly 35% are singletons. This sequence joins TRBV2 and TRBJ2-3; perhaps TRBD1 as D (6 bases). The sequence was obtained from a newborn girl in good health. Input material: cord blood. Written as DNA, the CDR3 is TGTGCCAGCAATCGACAGGTTCTGACCACAGATACGCAGTATTTT. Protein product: CASNRQVLTTDTQYF.